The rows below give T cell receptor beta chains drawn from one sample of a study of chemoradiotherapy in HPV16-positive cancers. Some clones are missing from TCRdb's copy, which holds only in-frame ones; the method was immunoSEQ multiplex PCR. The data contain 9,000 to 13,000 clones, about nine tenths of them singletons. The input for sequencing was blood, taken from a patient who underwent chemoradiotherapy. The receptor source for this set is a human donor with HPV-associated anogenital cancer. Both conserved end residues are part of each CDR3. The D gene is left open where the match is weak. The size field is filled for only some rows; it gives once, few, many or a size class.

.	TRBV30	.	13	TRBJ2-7	CAWSHVGIYEQYF	TGTGCCTGGAGTCATGTAGGGATCTACGAGCAGTACTTC
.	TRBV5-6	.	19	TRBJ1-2	CASSPWGRGRRPTNYGYTF	TGTGCCAGCAGCCCGTGGGGCCGGGGGCGAAGACCGACTAACTATGGCTACACCTTC
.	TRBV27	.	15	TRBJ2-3	CASSFRLAPPDTQYF	TGTGCCAGCAGTTTTCGGCTAGCGCCCCCAGATACGCAGTATTTT
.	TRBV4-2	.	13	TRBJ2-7	CASSFTGAYEQYF	TGTGCCAGCAGTTTCACGGGGGCCTACGAGCAGTACTTC
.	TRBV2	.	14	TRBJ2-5	CASNRGGGSETQYF	TGTGCCAGCAATAGGGGAGGGGGATCAGAGACCCAGTACTTC
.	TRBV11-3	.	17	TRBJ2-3	CASSLVGLASSTDTQYF	TGTGCCAGCAGCTTAGTCGGTTTGGCCTCTAGCACAGATACGCAGTATTTT
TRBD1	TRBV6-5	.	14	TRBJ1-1	CASSYVAGGALAFF	TGTGCCAGCAGTTACGTGGCAGGGGGCGCATTAGCTTTCTTT
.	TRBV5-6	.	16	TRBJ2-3	CASCRDWGDSTDTQYF	TGTGCCAGTTGCCGGGACTGGGGTGATAGCACAGATACGCAGTATTTT
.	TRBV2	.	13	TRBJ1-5	CASSEVGDQPQHF	TGTGCCAGCAGTGAAGTTGGGGATCAGCCCCAGCATTTT
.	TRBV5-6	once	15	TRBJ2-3	CASSLIMGTGDTQYF	TGTGCCAGCAGCTTAATCATGGGCACGGGAGATACGCAGTATTTT
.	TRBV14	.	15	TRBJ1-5	CASSPDKHSNQPQHF	TGTGCCAGCAGCCCTGACAAACATAGCAATCAGCCCCAGCATTTT
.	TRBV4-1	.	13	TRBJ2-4	CASSRGPQNIQYF	TGCGCCAGCAGTCGAGGCCCCCAAAACATTCAGTACTTC
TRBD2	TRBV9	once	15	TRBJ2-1	CASSASGGTYNEQFF	TGTGCCAGCAGCGCTAGCGGGGGTACTTACAATGAGCAGTTCTTC
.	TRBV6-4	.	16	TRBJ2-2	CASSPQGGMRTGELFF	TGTGCCAGCAGTCCTCAGGGGGGGATGAGGACCGGGGAGCTGTTTTTT
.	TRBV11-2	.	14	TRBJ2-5	CASSLTTAGETQYF	TGTGCCAGCAGCTTGACAACCGCTGGGGAGACCCAGTACTTC
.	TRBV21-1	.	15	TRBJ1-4	CASSQLQEINEKLFF	TGTGCCAGCAGCCAACTACAGGAGATTAATGAAAAACTGTTTTTT
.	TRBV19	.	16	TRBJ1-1	CASTPLYTSLNTEAFF	TGTGCCAGTACCCCTTTATACACGAGCTTGAACACTGAAGCTTTCTTT
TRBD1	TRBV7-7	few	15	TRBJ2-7	CASSLAVGQGYEQYF	TGTGCTAGCAGCTTAGCGGTCGGACAGGGGTACGAGCAGTACTTC